This section outlines one T cell receptor beta chain sequence together with its context. The data belong to a study of blood T cell repertoires in COVID-19. Method: immunoSEQ multiplex PCR; TCRdb's copy keeps in-frame clones and lacks some. The sample has over 150,000 clones; approximately 90% are singletons. The length of the CDR3 is 16 residues. Germline values: CDR1 PRHDT, CDR2 FYEKMQ (reference sequence). V lost 0 bases and J lost 2, with 12 bases in between. This TCR was recovered from a man aged 18-30 years with acute or convalescent COVID-19. The material sequenced was peripheral blood. The chain joins TRBV13 to TRBJ2-3; tentatively, D is TRBD2 (6 bases). CDR3 DNA: TGTGCCAGCAGCTTAGGAGCGGGCAGTACCACAGATACGCAGTATTTT. This translates into CASSLGAGSTTDTQYF.